This T cell receptor (beta chain) was observed in a study of OX40 agonist ivuxolimab in advanced cancers. The study's findings and limits: CD8+ T cells were the subset that, on average, had more expanded clones than CD4+.

This clone was seen a handful of times. The antigen is undetermined. The data were produced by immunoSEQ multiplex PCR, yet TCRdb's version contains in-frame clones alone and is incomplete. The data show 72,000 or so clones, about 84% seen once. The receptor comes from an adult with an advanced solid tumor such as melanoma, head and neck, liver or kidney cancer. The sequencing used CD4+ or CD8+ T cells sorted from blood, collected in a trial of the OX40 agonist ivuxolimab.

CDR3 region: CASSPPKTTAGYGYTF. As DNA, the CDR3 is TGTGCCAGCTCACCACCGAAGACAACGGCGGGCTATGGCTACACCTTC. The rearrangement joins TRBV18 to TRBJ1-2; the D is unclear. Germline V gives CDR1 KGHSH, CDR2 LQKENI. This CDR3 comprises 16 residues. Trimming left V 0 bases short and J 4 bases short, with 15 bases between.